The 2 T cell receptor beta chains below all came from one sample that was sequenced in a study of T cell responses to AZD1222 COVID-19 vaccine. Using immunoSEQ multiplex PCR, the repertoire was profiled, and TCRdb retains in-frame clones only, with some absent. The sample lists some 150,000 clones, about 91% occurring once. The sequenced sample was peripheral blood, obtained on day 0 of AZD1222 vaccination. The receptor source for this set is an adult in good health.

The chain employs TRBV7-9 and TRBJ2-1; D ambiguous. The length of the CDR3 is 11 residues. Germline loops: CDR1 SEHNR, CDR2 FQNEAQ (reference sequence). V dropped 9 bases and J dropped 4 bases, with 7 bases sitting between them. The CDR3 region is CASTQYNEQFF. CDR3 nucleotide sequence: TGTGCCAGTACGCAGTACAATGAGCAGTTCTTC.

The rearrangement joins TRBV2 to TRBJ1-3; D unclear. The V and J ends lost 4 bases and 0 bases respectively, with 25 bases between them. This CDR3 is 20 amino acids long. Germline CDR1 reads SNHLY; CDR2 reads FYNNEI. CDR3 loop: CASSAKGGSTASYSGNTIYF. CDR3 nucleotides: TGTGCCAGCAGTGCTAAAGGTGGGAGTACTGCCTCTTACTCTGGAAACACCATATATTTT.